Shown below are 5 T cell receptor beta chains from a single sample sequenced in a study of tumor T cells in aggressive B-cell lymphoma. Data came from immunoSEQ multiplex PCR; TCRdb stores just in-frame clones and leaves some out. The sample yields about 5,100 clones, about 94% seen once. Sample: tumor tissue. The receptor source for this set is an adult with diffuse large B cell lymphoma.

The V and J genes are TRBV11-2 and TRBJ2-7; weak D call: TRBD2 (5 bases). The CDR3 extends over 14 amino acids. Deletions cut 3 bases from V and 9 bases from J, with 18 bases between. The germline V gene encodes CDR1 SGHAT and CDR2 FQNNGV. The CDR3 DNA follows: TGTGCCAGCAGCTTCCACCCGGAGGCCATGCGGCAGTACTTC. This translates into CASSFHPEAMRQYF. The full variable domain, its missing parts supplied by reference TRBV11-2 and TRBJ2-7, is EAGVAQSPRYKIIEKRQSVAFWCNPISGHATLYWYQQILGQGPKLLIQFQNNGVVDDSQLPKDRFSAERLKGVDSTLKIQPAKLEDSAVYLCASSFHPEAMRQYFGPGTRLTVT.

DNA for the CDR3: TGTGCCAGCAGTTTGGGGCCCGGGAGTATGAGCGAGCAGTACTTC. As protein: CASSLGPGSMSEQYF. The rearrangement joins TRBV27 to TRBJ2-7, with D possibly matching TRBD2 (6 bases). V shed 3 bases and J shed 6 bases, with 18 bases lying between them. CDR3 size: 15 residues. Germline lookup yields CDR1 MNHEY and CDR2 SMNVEV (reference sequence).

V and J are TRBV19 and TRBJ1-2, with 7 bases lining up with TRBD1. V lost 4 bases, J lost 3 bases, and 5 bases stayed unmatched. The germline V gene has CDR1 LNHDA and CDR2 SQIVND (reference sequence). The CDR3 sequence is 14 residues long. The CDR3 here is CASSTGTGDYGYTF. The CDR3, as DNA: TGTGCCAGTAGTACCGGAACAGGGGACTATGGCTACACCTTC.

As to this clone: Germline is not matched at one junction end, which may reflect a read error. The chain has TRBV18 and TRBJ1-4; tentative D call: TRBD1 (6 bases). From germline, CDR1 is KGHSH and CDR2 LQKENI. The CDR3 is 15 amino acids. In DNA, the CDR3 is TGTGCCAGCTCACCCCCCGCGGGGGCGGGAGGGAAACTGCTTTTT. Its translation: CASSPPAGAGGKLLF.

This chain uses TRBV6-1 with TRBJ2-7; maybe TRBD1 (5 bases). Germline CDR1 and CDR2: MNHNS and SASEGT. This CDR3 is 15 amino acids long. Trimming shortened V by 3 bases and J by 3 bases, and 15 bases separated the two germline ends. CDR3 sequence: CASSDARVGIYEQYF. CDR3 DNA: TGTGCCAGCAGTGACGCCAGGGTGGGGATCTACGAGCAGTACTTC.